Detailed here is one T cell receptor (beta chain). Antigen unknown. The CDR3 runs 17 residues. The trim removed 4 bases at V and 1 base at J, leaving 8 bases unmatched. The germline CDR1 and CDR2 sequences are SGDLS and YYNGEE. Sequencing of TCRB used Survey level resolution. The method was immunoSEQ multiplex PCR; TCRdb's version includes in-frame clones alone and lacks a portion of them. The sample consists of approximately 770 clones, 81% of them appearing once. Time point reported: 2015-2016 season, 7 days after influenza vaccination. The record originates from a study of follicular helper T cells after annual influenza vaccination. Whole-study context: Across the 2013-2014, 2014-2015 and 2015-2016 vaccination seasons, some subjects were resampled.

Findings and limits, study-wide: Day 7 ICOS+CD38+ clones were most often found later in ICOS-CD38- cTfh cells. Successive annual vaccinations recalled a recurrent oligoclonal ICOS+CD38+ cTfh response with influenza-specific clonotypes.

This specimen consisted of CXCR5+ CD38+ circulating T follicular helper cells from blood, obtained 7 days after influenza vaccination. The subset: circulating Tfh, non-naive CD4+CXCR5+PD-1+ (ICOS+CD38+ or ICOS-CD38-). The rearrangement links TRBV9 to TRBJ2-3; 11 positions match TRBD2. This TCR came from an adult who received the influenza vaccine. CDR3 nucleotide sequence: TGTGCCAGCAGCTTTCGCCTACTAGCGGGGGGCACAGATACGCAGTATTTT. Translated: CASSFRLLAGGTDTQYF.